Listed below are T cell receptor beta chains from one sample, sequenced in a study of sequential checkpoint blockade in melanoma. Clones were read by immunoSEQ multiplex PCR, and TCRdb kept only the in-frame ones, dropping some. The sample has 2,500 to 3,000 clones, 19% seen once. The material was tumor tissue (inferred from file names), obtained from a patient given nivolumab and ipilimumab in sequence. The receptors here all came from a human donor with melanoma. Both conserved end residues are part of each CDR3. The D gene is left open where the match is weak. Expanded clones are given a class, and other clones once, few, many or no size at all.

>TRBJ2-7|-|TRBV28|few
TGTGCCAGCAGTTACAGGAACGACTACGAGCAGTACTTC
CASSYRNDYEQYF
>TRBJ2-7|TRBD1|TRBV6-8|-
TGTGCCAGCAAGGGGGCGGTATACGAGCAGTACTTC
CASKGAVYEQYF
>TRBJ1-5|-|TRBV6-8|-
TGTGCCAGCACCAAACGGGGTCAGCCCCAGCATTTT
CASTKRGQPQHF
>TRBJ1-5|TRBD1|TRBV6-8|medium-sized
TGTGCCAGCAGTGACAGGACAGGGATCAATCAGCCCCAGCATTTT
CASSDRTGINQPQHF
>TRBJ1-5|TRBD1|TRBV11-3|medium-sized
TGTGCCAGCAGCCCCCGACAGGGGCGAGGGTGGGATAGCAATCAGCCCCAGCATTTT
CASSPRQGRGWDSNQPQHF
>TRBJ2-7|-|TRBV23-1|-
TGCGCCAGCAGCTCGGGACGCTCCTACGAGCAGTACTTC
CASSSGRSYEQYF
>TRBJ2-1|-|TRBV14|-
TGTGCCAGCAGCCCTGGCCGCCATGAGCAGTTCTTC
CASSPGRHEQFF
>TRBJ1-2|-|TRBV23-1|-
TGCGCCAGCAGTCGGACCAGCGACTATGGCTACACCTTC
CASSRTSDYGYTF
>TRBJ2-1|TRBD1|TRBV25-1|few
TGTGCCAGCAGTGAATATGGGACAGGGAACAATGAGCAGTTCTTC
CASSEYGTGNNEQFF
>TRBJ2-3|TRBD2|TRBV19|-
TGTGCCAGTAGTATAGGGGCGGGGGGTGAAGATACGCAGTATTTT
CASSIGAGGEDTQYF
>TRBJ2-6|-|TRBV9|-
TGTGCCAGCACGACGGGGGCTCCCTCTGGGGCCAACGTCCTGACTTTC
CASTTGAPSGANVLTF
>TRBJ2-7|TRBD1|TRBV28|-
TGTGCCATCTCAGGGACAGGGGGTTCCTACGAGCAGTACTTC
CAISGTGGSYEQYF
>TRBJ2-3|-|TRBV28|-
TGTGCCAGCAGTTCCACCGGGTGGAGGACAGATACGCAGTATTTT
CASSSTGWRTDTQYF
>TRBJ1-1|-|TRBV19|-
TGTGCCAGTATCGGGATAAGGGACACTGAAGCTTTCTTT
CASIGIRDTEAFF
>TRBJ2-2|-|TRBV30|-
TGTGCCTGGAGTGTGTGGGGGGAGAACACCGGGGAGCTGTTTTTT
CAWSVWGENTGELFF
>TRBJ1-1|-|TRBV11-3|medium-sized
TGTGCCAGCAGCTTAAACGGTAACCCCGGGGACACTGAAGCTTTCTTT
CASSLNGNPGDTEAFF
>TRBJ1-5|-|TRBV11-3|medium-sized
TGTGCCAGCAGCCTCAGAATAGGGCAGGGTGTATCGCCCCAGCATTTT
CASSLRIGQGVSPQHF
>TRBJ2-7|TRBD2|TRBV30|few
TGTGCCTGGAGTTCCGGGACTAACGTATACCACGAGCAGTACTTC
CAWSSGTNVYHEQYF
>TRBJ2-3|TRBD2|TRBV11-3|many
TGTGCCAGCAGCCCCGACGGGGCGGGGGGGCGCACAGATACGCAGTATTTT
CASSPDGAGGRTDTQYF
>TRBJ1-3|-|TRBV18|-
TGTGCCAGCTCACCAAGTGCCTCTGGAAACACCATATATTTT
CASSPSASGNTIYF
>TRBJ1-6|-|TRBV25-1|-
TGTGCCAGCAGTGAAGAGGGGAGTTCACCCCTCCACTTT
CASSEEGSSPLHF
>TRBJ1-5|-|TRBV4-1|-
TGCGCCAGCAGCCAAGATCTTGTCGCGGGACACGGGAGCAATCAGCCCCAGCATTTT
CASSQDLVAGHGSNQPQHF
>TRBJ1-5|-|TRBV19|once
TGTGCCAGTAGTGCCGGGCCGCGCAACCAGCCCCAGCATTTT
CASSAGPRNQPQHF
>TRBJ2-7|TRBD2|TRBV6-8|-
TGTGCCAGCAGTTACCACCCCCTACTAGCGGGTGAGCAGTACTTC
CASSYHPLLAGEQYF
>TRBJ2-1|-|TRBV11-3|many
TGTGCCAGCAGCCCTCAGGGGTGGAGGTACAATGAGCAGTTCTTC
CASSPQGWRYNEQFF
>TRBJ1-1|-|TRBV6-8|few
TGTGCCAGCCTGCTAGTTGTGGACACTGAAGCTTTCTTT
CASLLVVDTEAFF
>TRBJ2-7|-|TRBV18|-
TGTGCCAGCTCGACCGGCACCTCCAAGAGGGGGGAGCAGTACTTC
CASSTGTSKRGEQYF
>TRBJ2-7|TRBD2|TRBV11-3|medium-sized
TGTGCCAGCAGCCAGCGGACTAGCGGGGCTGGGGAGCAGTACTTC
CASSQRTSGAGEQYF
>TRBJ2-7|TRBD1|TRBV14|-
TGTGCCAGCAGCCTTGGGACAGGGAGGGGGTACGAGCAGTACTTC
CASSLGTGRGYEQYF
>TRBJ2-5|TRBD2|TRBV11-3|medium-sized
TGTGCCAGCAGCTTTTGGGGGGGAACCCAAGAGACCCAGTACTTC
CASSFWGGTQETQYF
>TRBJ2-7|TRBD1|TRBV11-3|medium-sized
TGTGCCAGCAGCGGGAGGACAGGGAAGGACGAGCAGTACTTC
CASSGRTGKDEQYF
>TRBJ2-3|TRBD1|TRBV19|-
TGTGCCAGTAGTGCCGGGACAGGGGGGCGGGATACGCAGTATTTT
CASSAGTGGRDTQYF
>TRBJ2-3|-|TRBV6-8|medium-sized
TGTGCCAGCAGGGCCTACGGGATAGATACGCAGTATTTT
CASRAYGIDTQYF
>TRBJ2-1|-|TRBV11-3|many
TGTGCCAGCAGCTTAGTCGGCCTAGCGTCCAATGAGCAGTTCTTC
CASSLVGLASNEQFF
>TRBJ2-1|-|TRBV18|-
TGTGCCAGCTCACCACTGGAGGGGGGACAGCCCAAGCAGTTCTTC
CASSPLEGGQPKQFF
>TRBJ2-3|TRBD1|TRBV5-1|-
TGCGCCAGCAGCTTGGCGGACAGGGAATGGGATACGCAGTATTTT
CASSLADREWDTQYF
>TRBJ2-7|-|TRBV9|few
TGTGCCAGCAGCGCTGGACCGAGCTCCTACGAGCAGTACTTC
CASSAGPSSYEQYF
>TRBJ1-4|-|TRBV9|medium-sized
TGTGCCAGCAGCGTGGGGCCCCCTAATGAAAAACTGTTTTTT
CASSVGPPNEKLFF
>TRBJ1-1|-|TRBV5-1|-
TGCGCCAGCAGCTTGAATTTAGGGGGTACTGAAGCTTTCTTT
CASSLNLGGTEAFF
>TRBJ2-2|TRBD1|TRBV6-8|-
TGTGCCAGCAGCCAGACAGGGGGGAGCACCGGGGAGCTGTTTTTT
CASSQTGGSTGELFF
>TRBJ1-2|-|TRBV10-2|-
TGCGCCAGCAGTGGCGGGTTTGAAAGCTACACCTTC
CASSGGFESYTF
>TRBJ1-2|-|TRBV5-1|few
TGCGCCAGCAGCCCACCCACTACTAGTTATGGCTACACCTTC
CASSPPTTSYGYTF
>TRBJ2-3|TRBD2|TRBV11-3|-
TGTGCCAGCAGCTCCCGACTAGCGAGCACAGATACGCAGTATTTT
CASSSRLASTDTQYF
>TRBJ2-1|-|TRBV18|-
TGTGCCAGCTCACCCTTCGATGGGCGGGTAACCTACAATGAGCAGTTCTTC
CASSPFDGRVTYNEQFF
>TRBJ1-6|-|TRBV19|-
TGTGCCAGTACCACTCCGGGGGGCGCAGGATCACCCCTCCACTTT
CASTTPGGAGSPLHF
>TRBJ2-2|-|TRBV30|-
TGTGCCTGGGGGTACAGGCCCCCACCGAACACCGGGGAGCTGTTTTTT
CAWGYRPPPNTGELFF
>TRBJ1-2|-|TRBV11-3|few
TGTGCCAGCAGCTACGAAGAATGGGGGATAGGTGGCTACACCTTC
CASSYEEWGIGGYTF
>TRBJ2-6|-|TRBV23-1|medium-sized
TGCGCCAGCAGCCCTCCTGGGGCCAACGTCCTGACTTTC
CASSPPGANVLTF
>TRBJ2-2|-|TRBV28|-
TGTGCCAGCAGTCCAGTCGTCTCAGGGACGTTGACCGGGGAGCTGTTTTTT
CASSPVVSGTLTGELFF
>TRBJ1-4|TRBD1|TRBV19|-
TGTGCCAGTAGTTACCCGGGACAGGGTTCTAATGAAAAACTGTTTTTT
CASSYPGQGSNEKLFF
>TRBJ1-1|TRBD1|TRBV6-8|few
TGTGCCAGCAGAGCGGGGTTCTGGACAGGTCAAGAGAACACTGAAGCTTTCTTT
CASRAGFWTGQENTEAFF